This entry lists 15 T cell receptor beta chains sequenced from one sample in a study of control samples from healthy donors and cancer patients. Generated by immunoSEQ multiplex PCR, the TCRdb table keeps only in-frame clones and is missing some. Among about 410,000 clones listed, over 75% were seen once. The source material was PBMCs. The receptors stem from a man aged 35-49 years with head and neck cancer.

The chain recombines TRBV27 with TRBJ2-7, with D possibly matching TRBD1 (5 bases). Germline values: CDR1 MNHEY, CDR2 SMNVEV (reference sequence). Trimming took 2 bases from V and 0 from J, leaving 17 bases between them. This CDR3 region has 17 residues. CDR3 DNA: TGTGCCAGCAGTTTAGGGGCTGGGTTGGGTAGCTCCTACGAGCAGTACTTC. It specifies CASSLGAGLGSSYEQYF.

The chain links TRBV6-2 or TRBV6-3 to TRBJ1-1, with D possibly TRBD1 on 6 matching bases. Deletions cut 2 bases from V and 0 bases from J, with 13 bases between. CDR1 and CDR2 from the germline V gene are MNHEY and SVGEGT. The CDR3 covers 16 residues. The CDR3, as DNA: TGTGCCAGCAGTTACCGAATGGACAGTTTGAACACTGAAGCTTTCTTT. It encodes CASSYRMDSLNTEAFF.

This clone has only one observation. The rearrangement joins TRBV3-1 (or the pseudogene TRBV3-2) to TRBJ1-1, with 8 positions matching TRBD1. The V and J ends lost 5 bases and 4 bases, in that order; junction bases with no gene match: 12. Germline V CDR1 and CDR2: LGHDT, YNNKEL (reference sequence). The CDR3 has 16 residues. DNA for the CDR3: TGTGCCAGCAGCGAACCGCAGGGGGCGGGGGGCACTGAAGCTTTCTTT. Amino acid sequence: CASSEPQGAGGTEAFF.

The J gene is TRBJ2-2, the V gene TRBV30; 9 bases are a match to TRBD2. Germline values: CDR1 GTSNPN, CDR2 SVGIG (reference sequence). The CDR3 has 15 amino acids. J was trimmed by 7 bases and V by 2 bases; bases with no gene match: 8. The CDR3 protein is CAWSRGTSSGGELFF. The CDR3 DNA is TGTGCCTGGAGTCGGGGGACTAGCTCCGGCGGGGAGCTGTTTTTT. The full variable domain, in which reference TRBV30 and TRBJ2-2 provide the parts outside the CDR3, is SQTIHQWPATLVQPVGSPLSLECTVEGTSNPNLYWYRQAAGRGLQLLFYSVGIGQISSEVPQNLSASRPQDRQFILSSKKLLLSDSGFYLCAWSRGTSSGGELFFGEGSRLTVL.

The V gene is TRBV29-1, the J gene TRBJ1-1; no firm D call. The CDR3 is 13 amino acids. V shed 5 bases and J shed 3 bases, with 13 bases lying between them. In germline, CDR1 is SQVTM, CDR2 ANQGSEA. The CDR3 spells CSVRLWRDTEAFF. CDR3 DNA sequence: TGCAGCGTTAGACTCTGGCGGGACACTGAAGCTTTCTTT.

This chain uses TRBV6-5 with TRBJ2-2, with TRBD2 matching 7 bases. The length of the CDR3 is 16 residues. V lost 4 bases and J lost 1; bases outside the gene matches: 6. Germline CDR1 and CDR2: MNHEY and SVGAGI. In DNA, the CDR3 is TGTGCCAGCAGTTTCGGCGGGAGACGGAACACCGGGGAGCTGTTTTTT. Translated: CASSFGGRRNTGELFF.

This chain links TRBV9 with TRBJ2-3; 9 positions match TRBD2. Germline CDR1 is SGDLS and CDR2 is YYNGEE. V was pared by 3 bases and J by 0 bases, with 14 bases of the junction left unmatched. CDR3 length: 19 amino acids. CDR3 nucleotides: TGTGCCAGCAGCGCCCCCTTGCGGGAGGGCCCCTCTAGCACAGATACGCAGTATTTT. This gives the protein CASSAPLREGPSSTDTQYF.

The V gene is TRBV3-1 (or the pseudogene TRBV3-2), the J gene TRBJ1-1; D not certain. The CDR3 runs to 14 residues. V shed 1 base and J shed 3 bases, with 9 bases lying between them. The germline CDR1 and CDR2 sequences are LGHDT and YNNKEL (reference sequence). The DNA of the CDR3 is TGTGCCAGCAGCCAAGGATCGGGTTACACTGAAGCTTTCTTT. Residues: CASSQGSGYTEAFF.

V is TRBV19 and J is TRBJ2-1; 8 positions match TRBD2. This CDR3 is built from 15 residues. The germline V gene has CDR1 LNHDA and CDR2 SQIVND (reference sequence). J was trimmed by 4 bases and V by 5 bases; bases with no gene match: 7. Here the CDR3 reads CASSLLAAGYNEQFF. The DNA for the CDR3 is TGTGCCAGTAGTTTACTAGCGGCGGGATACAATGAGCAGTTCTTC.

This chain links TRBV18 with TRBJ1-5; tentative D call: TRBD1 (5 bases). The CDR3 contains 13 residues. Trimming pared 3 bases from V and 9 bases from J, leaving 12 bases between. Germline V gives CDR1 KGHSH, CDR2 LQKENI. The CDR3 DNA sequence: TGTGCCAGCTCACCGGCAGGGTTAGGGCCCCAGCATTTT. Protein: CASSPAGLGPQHF.

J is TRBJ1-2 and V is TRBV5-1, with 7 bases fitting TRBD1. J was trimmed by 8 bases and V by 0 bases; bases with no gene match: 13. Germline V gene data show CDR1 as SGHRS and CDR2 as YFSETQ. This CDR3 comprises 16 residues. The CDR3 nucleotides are TGCGCCAGCAGCTTGGAAGGGCCCACAGGGGCGGGCGGCTACACCTTC. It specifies CASSLEGPTGAGGYTF.

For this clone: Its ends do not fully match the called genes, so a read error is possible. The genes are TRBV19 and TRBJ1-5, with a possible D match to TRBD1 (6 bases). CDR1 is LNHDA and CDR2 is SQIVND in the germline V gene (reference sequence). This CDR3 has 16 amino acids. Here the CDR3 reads CASTIGTLGLYQPQHF. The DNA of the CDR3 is TGTGCCAGTACTATAGGGACATTAGGACTATATCAGCCCCAGCATTTT.

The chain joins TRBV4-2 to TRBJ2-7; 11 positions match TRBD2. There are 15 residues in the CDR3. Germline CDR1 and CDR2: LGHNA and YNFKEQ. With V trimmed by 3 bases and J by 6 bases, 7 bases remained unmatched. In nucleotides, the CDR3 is TGTGCCAGCAGCCAGGTAGCGGGGGGGCCGGGCGAGCAGTACTTC. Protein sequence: CASSQVAGGPGEQYF.

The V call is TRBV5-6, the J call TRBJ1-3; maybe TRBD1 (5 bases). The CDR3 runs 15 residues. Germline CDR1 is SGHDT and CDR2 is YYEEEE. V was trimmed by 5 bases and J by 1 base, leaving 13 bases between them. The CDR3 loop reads CASSTGTGSGNTIYF. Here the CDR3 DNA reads TGTGCCAGCAGTACCGGGACGGGATCTGGAAACACCATATATTTT.

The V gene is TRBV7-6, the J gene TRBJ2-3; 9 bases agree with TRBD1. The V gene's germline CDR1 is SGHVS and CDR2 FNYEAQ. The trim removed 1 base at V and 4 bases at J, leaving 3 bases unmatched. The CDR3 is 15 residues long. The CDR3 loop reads CASSLVGQGADTQYF. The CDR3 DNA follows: TGTGCCAGCAGCTTAGTGGGACAGGGTGCAGATACGCAGTATTTT.